The entry that follows covers one T cell receptor (beta chain) sequence. This sample also contains other DNA sequences that code for the same CDR3. Germline V gene sequence: CDR1 SGDLS, CDR2 YYNGEE. Trimming cost V 0 bases and J 1 base, with 4 bases left between them. The CDR3 loop spans 13 amino acids. This entry comes from a study of T cell responses to AZD1222 COVID-19 vaccine. Clones were sequenced by immunoSEQ multiplex PCR, and TCRdb holds only the in-frame ones, with some missing. The data contain roughly 100,000 clones, 90% of them singletons. The chain joins TRBV9 to TRBJ1-1, with unresolved D. This sample comprised peripheral blood, obtained on day 0 of AZD1222 vaccination. The sequence came from an adult in good health. CDR3 sequence: CASSVDRNTEAFF. CDR3 sequence (DNA): TGTGCCAGCAGCGTAGATAGGAACACTGAAGCTTTCTTT.